This TCR beta chain originates from a study of molecular identifiers for immune sequencing clone quantification. Germline CDR1 is SNHLY and CDR2 is FYNNEI. The CDR3 has 16 amino acids. Trimming removed 3 bases from V and 2 bases from J; junction bases left unmatched: 4. Bulk TCR libraries used previously described methods and listed TCR primers. TCRdb re-called the PCR reads with MiXCR, one entry per CDR3 protein. The table records approximately 590,000 distinct CDR3 sequences, roughly 27% of them present only once. Sequencing input: naive CD8+ T cells from blood, with Jurkat cell RNA spiked in. Subset specified: FACS-sorted CD8+CD4-CCR7+CD45RA+ naive T cells. This receptor was obtained from a human donor in good health. Some libraries in this study had Jurkat cell RNA spiked in. This rearrangement joins TRBV2 to TRBJ2-7; 13 bases are a match to TRBD2. As DNA, the CDR3 is TGTGCCAGCAGTGAGGGGACTAGCGGGGATACCTACGAGCAGTACTTC. Translating it yields CASSEGTSGDTYEQYF.